This T cell receptor beta chain was recovered during a study of graft-versus-host responses after intestinal transplantation. Overall study: Each patient got anti-thymocyte globulin induction, then tacrolimus and steroids for around three years. Study-wide results and caveats: The study associated peak circulating GvH clone levels with early post-transplant HvG declines. GvH clones surfaced in recipient marrow, some emerging earlier in ileum or blood.

Germline CDR1 is KGHSH and CDR2 is LQKENI. V shed 4 bases and J 4 bases; nucleotides not matched to a gene: 9. The CDR3 has 16 amino acids. This clone was seen once. Its antigen is undetermined. Clones were sequenced by immunoSEQ multiplex PCR, and TCRdb holds only the in-frame ones, with some missing. The table has 70,000 to 75,000 clones, around 89% seen once. Here the sequenced sample was unstimulated CD8+ T cells sorted from spleen or lymph node cells, taken before intestinal transplant. The TCR originated in a human donor who received an intestinal transplant. V gene TRBV18 combines with J gene TRBJ2-7, with TRBD1 identical over 11 bases. The CDR3 reads CASSRGTGGRFYEQYF. The CDR3 nucleotides are TGTGCCAGCTCACGTGGGACAGGGGGACGATTTTACGAGCAGTACTTC.